This T cell receptor beta chain was profiled in a study of technical replicates of blood from several donors. This clone has just one count. Per germline, CDR1 SGHVS and CDR2 FNYEAQ. Trimming left V 7 bases short and J 5 bases short, with 14 bases between. The CDR3 extends over 14 amino acids. Assay used: immunoSEQ multiplex PCR; TCRdb lists only in-frame clones, some missing. The table has fewer than 110,000 clones, around 96% seen once. The chain employs TRBV7-6 and TRBJ2-2; D is uncertain. The specimen was T cells isolated from PBMCs. The source of this sequence is a human donor in good health. The CDR3 loop is CASTGVLGTGELFF. CDR3 nucleotides: TGTGCCAGCACCGGTGTCCTCGGGACCGGGGAGCTGTTTTTT.